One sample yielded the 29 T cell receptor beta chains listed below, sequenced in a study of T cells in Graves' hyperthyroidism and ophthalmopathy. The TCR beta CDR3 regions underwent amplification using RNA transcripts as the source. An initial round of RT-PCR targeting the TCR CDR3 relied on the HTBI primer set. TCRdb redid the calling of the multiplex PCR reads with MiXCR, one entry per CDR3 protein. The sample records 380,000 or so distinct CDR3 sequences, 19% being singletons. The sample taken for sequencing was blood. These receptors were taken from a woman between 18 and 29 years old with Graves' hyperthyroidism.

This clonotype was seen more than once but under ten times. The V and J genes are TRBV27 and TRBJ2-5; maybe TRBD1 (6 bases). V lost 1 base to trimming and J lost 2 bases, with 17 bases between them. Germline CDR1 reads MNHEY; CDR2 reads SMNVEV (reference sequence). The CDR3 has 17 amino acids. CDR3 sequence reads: CASSLYPPRGIQETQYF. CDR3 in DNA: TGTGCCAGCAGTTTATATCCCCCTAGGGGGATACAAGAGACCCAGTACTTC.

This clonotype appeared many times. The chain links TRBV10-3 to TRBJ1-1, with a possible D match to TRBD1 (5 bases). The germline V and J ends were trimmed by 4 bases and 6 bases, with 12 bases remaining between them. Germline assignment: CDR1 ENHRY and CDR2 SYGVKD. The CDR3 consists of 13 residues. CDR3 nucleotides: TGTGCCATCAGTGCCCAGGGTTTGCCTGAAGCTTTCTTT. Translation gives CAISAQGLPEAFF.

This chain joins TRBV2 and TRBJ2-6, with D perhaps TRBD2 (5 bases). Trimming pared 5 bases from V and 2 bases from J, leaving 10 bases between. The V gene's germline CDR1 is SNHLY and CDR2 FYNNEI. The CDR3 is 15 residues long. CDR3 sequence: CASSSDGAGANVLTF. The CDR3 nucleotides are TGTGCCAGCAGTTCGGACGGGGCTGGGGCCAACGTCCTGACTTTC.

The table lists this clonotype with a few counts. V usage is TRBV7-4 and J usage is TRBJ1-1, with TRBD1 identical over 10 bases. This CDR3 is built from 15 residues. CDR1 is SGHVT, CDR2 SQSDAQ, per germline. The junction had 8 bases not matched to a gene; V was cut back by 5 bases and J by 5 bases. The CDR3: CASSPDRGLITEAFF. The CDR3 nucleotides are TGTGCCAGCAGCCCCGACAGGGGGCTTATTACTGAAGCTTTCTTT.

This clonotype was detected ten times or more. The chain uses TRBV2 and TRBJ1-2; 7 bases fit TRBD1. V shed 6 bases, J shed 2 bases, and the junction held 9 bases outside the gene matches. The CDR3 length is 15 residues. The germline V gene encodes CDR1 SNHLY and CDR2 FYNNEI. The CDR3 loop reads CASRGYRGRNYGYTF. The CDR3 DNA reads TGTGCCAGCAGAGGATACAGGGGTAGGAACTATGGCTACACCTTC. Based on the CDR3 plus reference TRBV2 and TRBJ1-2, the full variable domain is EPEVTQTPSHQVTQMGQEVILRCVPISNHLYFYWYRQILGQKVEFLVSFYNNEISEKSEIFDDQFSVERPDGSNFTLKIRSTKLEDSAMYFCASRGYRGRNYGYTFGSGTRLTVV.

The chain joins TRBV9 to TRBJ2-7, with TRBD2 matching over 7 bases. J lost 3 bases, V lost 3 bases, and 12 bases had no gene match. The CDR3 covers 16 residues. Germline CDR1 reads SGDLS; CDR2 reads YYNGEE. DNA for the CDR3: TGTGCCAGCAGCGCCGCTGAGCTTGGCGGGGGCTACGAGCAGTACTTC. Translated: CASSAAELGGGYEQYF.

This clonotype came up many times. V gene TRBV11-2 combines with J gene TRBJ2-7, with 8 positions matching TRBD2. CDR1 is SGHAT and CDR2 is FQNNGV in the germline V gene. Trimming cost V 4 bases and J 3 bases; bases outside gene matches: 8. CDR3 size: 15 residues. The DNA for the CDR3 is TGTGCCAGCAGCTCACCGGGACTAGTGTTCTACGAGCAGTACTTC. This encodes CASSSPGLVFYEQYF.

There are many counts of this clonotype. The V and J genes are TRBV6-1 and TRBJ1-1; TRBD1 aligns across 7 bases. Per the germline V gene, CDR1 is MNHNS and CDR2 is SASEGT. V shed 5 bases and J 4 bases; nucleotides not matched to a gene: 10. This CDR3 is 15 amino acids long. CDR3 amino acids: CASSQRQGISTEAFF. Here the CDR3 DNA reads TGTGCCAGCAGTCAGAGACAGGGAATCTCCACTGAAGCTTTCTTT.

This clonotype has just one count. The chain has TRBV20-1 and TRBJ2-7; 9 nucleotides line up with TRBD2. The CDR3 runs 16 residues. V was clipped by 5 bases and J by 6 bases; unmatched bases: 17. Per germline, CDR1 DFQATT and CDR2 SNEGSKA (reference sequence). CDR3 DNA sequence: TGCAGTGCTCATCCGGACAGACCGGGACTAGCCCCCGAGCAGTACTTC. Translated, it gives CSAHPDRPGLAPEQYF.

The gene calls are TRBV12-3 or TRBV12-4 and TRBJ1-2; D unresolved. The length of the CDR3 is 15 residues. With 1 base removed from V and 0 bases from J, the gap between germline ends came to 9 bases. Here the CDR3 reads CASSLGAQSNYGYTF. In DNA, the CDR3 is TGTGCCAGCAGTTTAGGCGCACAGTCTAACTATGGCTACACCTTC.

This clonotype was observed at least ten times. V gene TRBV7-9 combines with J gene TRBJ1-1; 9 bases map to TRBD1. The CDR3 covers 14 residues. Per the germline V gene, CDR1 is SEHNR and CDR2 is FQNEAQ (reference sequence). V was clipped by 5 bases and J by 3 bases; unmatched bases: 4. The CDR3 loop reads CASSPRQGDTEAFF. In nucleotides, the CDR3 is TGTGCCAGCAGCCCGAGACAGGGGGACACTGAAGCTTTCTTT. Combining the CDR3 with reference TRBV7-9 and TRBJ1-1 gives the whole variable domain DTGVSQNPRHKITKRGQNVTFRCDPISEHNRLYWYRQTLGQGPEFLTYFQNEAQLEKSRLLSDRFSAERPKGSFSTLEIQRTEQGDSAMYLCASSPRQGDTEAFFGQGTRLTVV.

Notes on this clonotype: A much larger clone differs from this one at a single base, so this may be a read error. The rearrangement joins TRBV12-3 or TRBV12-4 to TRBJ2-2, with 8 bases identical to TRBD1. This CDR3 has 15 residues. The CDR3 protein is CASSPDRVGSGELCF. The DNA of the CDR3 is TGTGCCAGCAGCCCGGACAGGGTTGGGTCCGGGGAGCTGTGTTTT.

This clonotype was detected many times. The CDR3 region is CASSAVSSGASYEQYF. The CDR3 DNA follows: TGTGCCAGCAGTGCCGTCTCTAGCGGGGCATCCTACGAGCAGTACTTC. The chain links TRBV6-1 to TRBJ2-7, with 9 bases identical to TRBD2. Trimming removed 4 bases from V and 1 base from J; junction bases left unmatched: 8. This CDR3 is built from 16 residues. CDR1 is MNHNS, CDR2 SASEGT, per germline.

The CDR3, as DNA: TGTGCCAGTAGTATAAGAGACGGAAATCAGCCTCACGAGCAGTACTTC. It encodes CASSIRDGNQPHEQYF. The J gene is TRBJ2-7, the V gene TRBV19; D is uncertain. V shed 2 bases and J shed 5 bases, with 19 bases lying between them. The germline gives CDR1 LNHDA, CDR2 SQIVND (reference sequence). The CDR3 has 16 residues.

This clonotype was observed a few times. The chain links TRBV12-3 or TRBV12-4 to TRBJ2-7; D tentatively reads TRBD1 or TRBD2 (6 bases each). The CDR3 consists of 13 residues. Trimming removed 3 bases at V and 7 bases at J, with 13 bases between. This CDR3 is CASSFSDSGEQYF. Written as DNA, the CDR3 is TGTGCCAGCAGTTTCTCGGACAGCGGGGAGCAGTACTTC.

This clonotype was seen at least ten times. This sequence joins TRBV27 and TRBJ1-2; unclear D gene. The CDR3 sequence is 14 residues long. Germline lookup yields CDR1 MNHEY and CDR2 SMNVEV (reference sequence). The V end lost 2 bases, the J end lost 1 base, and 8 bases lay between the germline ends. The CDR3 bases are TGTGCCAGCAGTTTAGGCCCCCATAACTATGGCTACACCTTC. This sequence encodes CASSLGPHNYGYTF.

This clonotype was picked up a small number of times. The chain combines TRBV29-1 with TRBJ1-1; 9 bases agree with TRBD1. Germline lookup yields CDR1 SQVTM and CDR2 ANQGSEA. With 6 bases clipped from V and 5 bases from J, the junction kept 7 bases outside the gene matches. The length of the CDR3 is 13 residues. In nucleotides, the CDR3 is TGCAGCGTGGGGTATGGGACAGGGACTGAAGCTTTCTTT. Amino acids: CSVGYGTGTEAFF. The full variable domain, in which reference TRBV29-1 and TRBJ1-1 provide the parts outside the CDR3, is SAVISQKPSRDICQRGTSLTIQCQVDSQVTMMFWYRQQPGQSLTLIATANQGSEATYESGFVIDKFPISRPNLTFSTLTVSNMSPEDSSIYLCSVGYGTGTEAFFGQGTRLTVV.

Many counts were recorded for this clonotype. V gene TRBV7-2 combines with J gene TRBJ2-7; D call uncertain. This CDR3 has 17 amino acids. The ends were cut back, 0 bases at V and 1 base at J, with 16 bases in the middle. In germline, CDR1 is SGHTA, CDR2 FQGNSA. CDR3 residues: CASSLATAPWGSYEQYF. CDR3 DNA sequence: TGTGCCAGCAGCTTAGCGACGGCGCCTTGGGGATCCTACGAGCAGTACTTC.

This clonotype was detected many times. The chain's CDR3 is CASSELGRGPGQPQHF. CDR3 nucleotide sequence: TGTGCCAGCAGTGAATTGGGCAGGGGGCCGGGACAGCCCCAGCATTTT. The V gene is TRBV6-1, the J gene TRBJ1-5; 8 nucleotides line up with TRBD1. V trimming: 2 bases; J trimming: 7 bases; junction bases outside the gene matches: 10. The CDR3 is 16 amino acids. In germline, CDR1 is MNHNS, CDR2 SASEGT.

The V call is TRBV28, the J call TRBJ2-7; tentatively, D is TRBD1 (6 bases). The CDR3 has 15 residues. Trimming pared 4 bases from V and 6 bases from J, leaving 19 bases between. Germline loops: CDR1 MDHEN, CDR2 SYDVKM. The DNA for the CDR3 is TGTGCCAGCAGTTCCTGGGGGCTCTCTCCGGCCGAGCAGTACTTC. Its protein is CASSSWGLSPAEQYF.

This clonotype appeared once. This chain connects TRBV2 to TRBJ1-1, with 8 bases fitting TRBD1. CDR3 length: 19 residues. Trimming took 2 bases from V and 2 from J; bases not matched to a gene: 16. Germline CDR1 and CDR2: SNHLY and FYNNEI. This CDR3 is CASSEYGRTGRIVNTEAFF. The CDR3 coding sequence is TGTGCCAGCAGTGAATATGGTAGGACAGGGAGGATAGTTAACACTGAAGCTTTCTTT.

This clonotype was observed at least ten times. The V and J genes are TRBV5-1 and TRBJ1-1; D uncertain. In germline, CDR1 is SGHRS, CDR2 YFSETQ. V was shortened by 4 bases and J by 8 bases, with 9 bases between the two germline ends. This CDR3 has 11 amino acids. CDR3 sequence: CASSTDLEAFF. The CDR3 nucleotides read TGCGCCAGCAGCACCGACTTGGAAGCTTTCTTT.

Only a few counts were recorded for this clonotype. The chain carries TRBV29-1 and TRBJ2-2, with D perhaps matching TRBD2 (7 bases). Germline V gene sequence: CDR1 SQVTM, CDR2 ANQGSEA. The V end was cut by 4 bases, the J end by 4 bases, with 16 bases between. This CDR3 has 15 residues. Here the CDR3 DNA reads TGCAGCGTTGGGGGGGGCCAATTGGCCACCGGGGAGCTGTTTTTT. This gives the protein CSVGGGQLATGELFF.

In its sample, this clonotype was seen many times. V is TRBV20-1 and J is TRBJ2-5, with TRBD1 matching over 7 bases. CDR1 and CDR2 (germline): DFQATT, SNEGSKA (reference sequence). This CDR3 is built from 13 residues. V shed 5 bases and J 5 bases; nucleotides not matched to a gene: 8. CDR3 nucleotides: TGCAGTGCTCACAGGGGTACGGTGGAGACCCAGTACTTC. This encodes CSAHRGTVETQYF.

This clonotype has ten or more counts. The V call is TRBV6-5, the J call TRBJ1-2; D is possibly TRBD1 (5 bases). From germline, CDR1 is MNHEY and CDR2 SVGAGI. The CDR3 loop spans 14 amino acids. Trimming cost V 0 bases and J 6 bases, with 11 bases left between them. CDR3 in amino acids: CASSYSKRGNGYTF. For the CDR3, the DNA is TGTGCCAGCAGTTACTCGAAAAGGGGCAATGGCTACACCTTC.

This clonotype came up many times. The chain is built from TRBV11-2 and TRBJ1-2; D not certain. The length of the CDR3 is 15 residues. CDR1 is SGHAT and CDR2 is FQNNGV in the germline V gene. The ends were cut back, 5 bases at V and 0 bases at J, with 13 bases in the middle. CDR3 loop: CASSGEAVSNYGYTF. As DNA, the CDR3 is TGTGCCAGCAGCGGAGAAGCGGTTTCTAACTATGGCTACACCTTC. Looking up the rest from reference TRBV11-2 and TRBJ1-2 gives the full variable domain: EAGVAQSPRYKIIEKRQSVAFWCNPISGHATLYWYQQILGQGPKLLIQFQNNGVVDDSQLPKDRFSAERLKGVDSTLKIQPAKLEDSAVYLCASSGEAVSNYGYTFGSGTRLTVV.

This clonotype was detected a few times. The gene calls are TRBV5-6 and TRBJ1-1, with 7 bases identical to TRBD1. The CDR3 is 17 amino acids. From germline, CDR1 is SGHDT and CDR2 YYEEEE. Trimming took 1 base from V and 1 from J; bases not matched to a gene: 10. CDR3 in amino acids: CASSLRFLGTANTEAFF. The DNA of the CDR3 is TGTGCCAGCAGCTTGAGGTTTCTCGGGACAGCGAACACTGAAGCTTTCTTT.

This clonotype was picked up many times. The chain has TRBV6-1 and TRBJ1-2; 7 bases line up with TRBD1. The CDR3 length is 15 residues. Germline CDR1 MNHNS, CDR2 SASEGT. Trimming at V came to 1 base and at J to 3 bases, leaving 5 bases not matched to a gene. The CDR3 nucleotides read TGTGCCAGCAGTGAAGTAGCGACAGGGCACTATGGCTACACCTTC. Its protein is CASSEVATGHYGYTF.

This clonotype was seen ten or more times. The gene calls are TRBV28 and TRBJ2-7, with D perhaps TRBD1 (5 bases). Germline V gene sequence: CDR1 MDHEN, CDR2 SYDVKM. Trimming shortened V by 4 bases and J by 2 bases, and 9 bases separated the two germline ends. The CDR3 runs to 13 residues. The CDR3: CASSWTTTYEQYF. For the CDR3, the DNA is TGTGCCAGCAGTTGGACAACTACCTACGAGCAGTACTTC.